This T cell receptor (beta chain) appears in the sequencing data of a study of blood T cell repertoires in COVID-19. As for the study in general: The United States, Italy and Spain were the sources of the acute and convalescent COVID-19 samples.

Data came from immunoSEQ multiplex PCR; TCRdb stores just in-frame clones and leaves some out. The table lists 120,000 to 150,000 clones, 70% to 90% of them singletons. There are 16 residues in the CDR3. Trimming took 4 bases from V and 4 from J; bases not matched to a gene: 6. Germline CDR1 and CDR2: SGHNT and YYREEE (reference sequence). The genes are TRBV5-4 and TRBJ2-5, with 14 bases identical to TRBD2. The receptor was isolated from a human donor with acute or convalescent COVID-19. The donor label of this sample is uncertain. The sequenced sample was peripheral blood. Here the CDR3 reads CASSAGTSGRGETQYF. The DNA for the CDR3 is TGTGCCAGCAGCGCCGGGACTAGCGGGAGAGGAGAGACCCAGTACTTC.